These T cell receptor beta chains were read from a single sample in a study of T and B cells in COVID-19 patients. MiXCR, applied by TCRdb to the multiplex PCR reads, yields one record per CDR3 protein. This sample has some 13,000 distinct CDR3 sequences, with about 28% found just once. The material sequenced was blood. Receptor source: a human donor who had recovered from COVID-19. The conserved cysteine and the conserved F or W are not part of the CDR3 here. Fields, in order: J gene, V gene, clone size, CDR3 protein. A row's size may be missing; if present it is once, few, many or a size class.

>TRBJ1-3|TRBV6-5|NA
ASSRRTGSNSGNTIY
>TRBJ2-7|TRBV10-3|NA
AISESGQYEQY
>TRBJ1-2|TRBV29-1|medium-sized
SVDSGQGAQGYT
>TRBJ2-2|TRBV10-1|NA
ASGTSGSSGELF
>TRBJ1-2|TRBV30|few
AWSVTGGYGNGYT
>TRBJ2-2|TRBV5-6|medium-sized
ASSPEGQGGNTGELF
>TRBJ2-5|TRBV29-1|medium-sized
SVERGQGGETQY
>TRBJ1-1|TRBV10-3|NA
AISEHGNTEAF
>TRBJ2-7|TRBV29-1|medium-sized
SVAILGAGRRYEQY
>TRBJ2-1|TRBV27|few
ASSPRTPGSYNEQF
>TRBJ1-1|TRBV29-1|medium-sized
SVPRANTEAF
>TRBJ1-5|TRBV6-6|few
ASSTGYGNQPQH
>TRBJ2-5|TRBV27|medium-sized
ASTDGGRETQY
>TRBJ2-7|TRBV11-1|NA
ASSHGGSARVEQY
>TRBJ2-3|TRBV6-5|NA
ASMTSGRASDTQY
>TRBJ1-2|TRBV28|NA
ASSSFRDHYT
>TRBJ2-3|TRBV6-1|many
ASRRASDTQY
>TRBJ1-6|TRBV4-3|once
ASSPRQGASPLH
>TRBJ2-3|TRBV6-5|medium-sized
ASSLERITDTQY
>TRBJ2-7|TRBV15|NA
ATRQDRENEQY
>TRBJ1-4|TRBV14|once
ASSQDRARDNEKLF
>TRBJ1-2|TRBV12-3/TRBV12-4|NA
ASSRGPYGYT
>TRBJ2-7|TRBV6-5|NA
ASSYYNRLAGSYEQY
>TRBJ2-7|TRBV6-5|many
ASSYSGSGLGFYEQY
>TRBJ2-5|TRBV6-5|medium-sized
ASSYGASFQETQY